The clone carrying this TCR beta chain appeared a few times. Its target is unknown. Germline lookup yields CDR1 MGHDK and CDR2 SYGVNS. Trimming took 3 bases from V and 1 from J; bases not matched to a gene: 9. The CDR3 has 16 amino acids. PCR employed 60 Vbeta and 13 Jbeta primers. Clones were read by immunoSEQ multiplex PCR, and TCRdb kept only the in-frame ones, dropping some. The sample carries more than 95,000 clones, roughly 79% recorded once. The data belong to a study of cytomegalovirus exposure and HLA in healthy donors. Study information: Within an early data release were tens of millions of unique TCRs drawn from HLA-typed donors. Of all 400 or so donors who were genotyped, about 80% belonged to the Caucasian-associated ancestry cluster.

Notes on the study in general: Evidence from a later analysis indicated that most CMV-associated TCR beta chains looked HLA-restricted.

The material sequenced was PBMCs. The V and J genes are TRBV25-1 and TRBJ2-7; 7 nucleotides align to TRBD2. This TCR came from a man in his forties or fifties in good health and CMV-seronegative. CDR3 protein: CASSDPDKGLSYEQYF. The CDR3 nucleotides read TGTGCCAGCAGTGACCCGGACAAGGGACTATCCTACGAGCAGTACTTC.